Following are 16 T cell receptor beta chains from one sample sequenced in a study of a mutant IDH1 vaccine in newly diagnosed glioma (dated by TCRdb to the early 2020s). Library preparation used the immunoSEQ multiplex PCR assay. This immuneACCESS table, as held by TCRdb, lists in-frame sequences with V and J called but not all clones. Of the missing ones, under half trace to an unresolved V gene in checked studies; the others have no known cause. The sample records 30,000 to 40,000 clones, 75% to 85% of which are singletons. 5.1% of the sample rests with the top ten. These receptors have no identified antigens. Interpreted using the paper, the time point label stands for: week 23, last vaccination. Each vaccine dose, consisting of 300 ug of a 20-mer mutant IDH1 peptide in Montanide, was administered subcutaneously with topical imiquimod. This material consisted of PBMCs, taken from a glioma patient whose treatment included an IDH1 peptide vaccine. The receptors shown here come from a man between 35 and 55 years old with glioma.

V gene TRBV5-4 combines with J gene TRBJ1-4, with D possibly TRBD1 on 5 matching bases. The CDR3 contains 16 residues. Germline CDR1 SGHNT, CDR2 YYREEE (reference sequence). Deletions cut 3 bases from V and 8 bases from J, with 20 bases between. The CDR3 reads CASSSHERGLGEKLFF. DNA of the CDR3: TGTGCCAGCAGCTCCCATGAAAGGGGACTCGGGGAAAAACTGTTTTTT.

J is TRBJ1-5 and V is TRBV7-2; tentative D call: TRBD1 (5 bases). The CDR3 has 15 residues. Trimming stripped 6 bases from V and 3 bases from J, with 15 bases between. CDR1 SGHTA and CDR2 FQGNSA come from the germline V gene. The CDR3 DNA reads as TGTGCCAGCAGTTCTAACGGGGGAACCAATCAGCCCCAGCATTTT. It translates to CASSSNGGTNQPQHF. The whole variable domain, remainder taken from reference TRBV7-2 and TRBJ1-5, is GAGVSQSPSNKVTEKGKDVELRCDPISGHTALYWYRQSLGQGLEFLIYFQGNSAPDKSGLPSDRFSAERTGGSVSTLTIQRTQQEDSAVYLCASSSNGGTNQPQHFGDGTRLSIL.

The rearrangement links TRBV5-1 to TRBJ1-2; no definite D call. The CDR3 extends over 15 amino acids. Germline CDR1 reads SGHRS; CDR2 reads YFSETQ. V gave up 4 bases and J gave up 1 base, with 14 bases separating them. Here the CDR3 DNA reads TGCGCCAGCAGCCTCCGGGATTCTCTTAACTATGGCTACACCTTC. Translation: CASSLRDSLNYGYTF.

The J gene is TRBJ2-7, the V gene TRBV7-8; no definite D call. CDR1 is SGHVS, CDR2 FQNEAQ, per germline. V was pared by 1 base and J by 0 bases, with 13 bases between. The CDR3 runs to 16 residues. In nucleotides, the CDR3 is TGTGCCAGCAGCTTAGGTTTCTTGAGGAGCTCCTACGAGCAGTACTTC. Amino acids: CASSLGFLRSSYEQYF. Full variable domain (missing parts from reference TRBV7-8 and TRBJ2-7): GAGVSQSPRYKVAKRGQDVALRCDPISGHVSLFWYQQALGQGPEFLTYFQNEAQLDKSGLPSDRFFAERPEGSVSTLKIQRTQQEDSAVYLCASSLGFLRSSYEQYFGPGTRLTVT.

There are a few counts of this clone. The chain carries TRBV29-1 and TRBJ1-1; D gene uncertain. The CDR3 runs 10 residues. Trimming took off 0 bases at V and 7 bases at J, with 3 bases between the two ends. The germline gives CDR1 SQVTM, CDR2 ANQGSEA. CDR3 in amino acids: CSVEDNEAFF. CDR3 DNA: TGCAGCGTTGAAGACAATGAAGCTTTCTTT.

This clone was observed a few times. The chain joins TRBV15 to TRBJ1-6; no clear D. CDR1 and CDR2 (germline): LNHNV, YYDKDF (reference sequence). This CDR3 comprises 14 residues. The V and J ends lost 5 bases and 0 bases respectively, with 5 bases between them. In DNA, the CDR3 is TGTGCCACCAGCCGAAGCTCCTATAATTCACCCCTCCACTTT. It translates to CATSRSSYNSPLHF.

This CDR3 is CASSLMSAGTQASGNTIYF. The CDR3, as DNA: TGTGCCAGCAGCCTAATGAGTGCAGGGACTCAAGCCTCTGGAAACACCATATATTTT. The rearrangement uses TRBV7-2 and TRBJ1-3; possible D gene TRBD1, 5 bases. This CDR3 spans 19 amino acids. With 5 bases removed from V and 0 bases from J, the gap between germline ends came to 23 bases. The germline V gene encodes CDR1 SGHTA and CDR2 FQGNSA.

The CDR3 here is CAPLFSSGQETQYF. CDR3 DNA: TGTGCCCCCCTCTTTTCTAGCGGTCAAGAGACCCAGTACTTC. The J gene is TRBJ2-5, the V gene TRBV4-2, with 7 bases matching TRBD2. The CDR3 has 14 amino acids. Germline CDR1 reads LGHNA; CDR2 reads YNFKEQ. The J segment lost 2 bases and the V segment lost 11 bases, leaving 11 bases of the junction unmatched.

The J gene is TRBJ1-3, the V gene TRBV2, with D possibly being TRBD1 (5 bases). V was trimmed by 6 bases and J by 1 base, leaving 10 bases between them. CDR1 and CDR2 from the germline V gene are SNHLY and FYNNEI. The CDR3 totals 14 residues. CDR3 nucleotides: TGTGCCAGCAGCCTCGGGGGGTCTGGAAACACCATATATTTT. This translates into CASSLGGSGNTIYF.

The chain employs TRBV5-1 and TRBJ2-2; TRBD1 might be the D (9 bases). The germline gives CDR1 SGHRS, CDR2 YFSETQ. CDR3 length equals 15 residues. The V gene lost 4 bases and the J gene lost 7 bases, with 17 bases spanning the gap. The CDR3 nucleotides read TGCGCCAGCAGCCAGGGACAGGGACTAGTCGGGGAGCTGTTTTTT. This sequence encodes CASSQGQGLVGELFF.

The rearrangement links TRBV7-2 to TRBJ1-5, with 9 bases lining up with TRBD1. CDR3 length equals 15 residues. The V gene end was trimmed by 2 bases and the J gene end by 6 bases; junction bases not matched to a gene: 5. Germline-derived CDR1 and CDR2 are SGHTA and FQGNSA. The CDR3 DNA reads TGTGCCAGCAGCTTATGGACAGGGGATACTCAGCCCCAGCATTTT. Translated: CASSLWTGDTQPQHF. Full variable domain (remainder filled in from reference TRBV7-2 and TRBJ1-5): GAGVSQSPSNKVTEKGKDVELRCDPISGHTALYWYRQSLGQGLEFLIYFQGNSAPDKSGLPSDRFSAERTGGSVSTLTIQRTQQEDSAVYLCASSLWTGDTQPQHFGDGTRLSIL.

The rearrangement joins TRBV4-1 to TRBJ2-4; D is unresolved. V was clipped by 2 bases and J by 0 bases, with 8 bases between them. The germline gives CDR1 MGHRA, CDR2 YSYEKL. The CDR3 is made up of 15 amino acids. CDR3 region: CASSQMGIAKNIQYF. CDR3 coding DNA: TGCGCCAGCAGCCAAATGGGTATAGCCAAAAACATTCAGTACTTC.

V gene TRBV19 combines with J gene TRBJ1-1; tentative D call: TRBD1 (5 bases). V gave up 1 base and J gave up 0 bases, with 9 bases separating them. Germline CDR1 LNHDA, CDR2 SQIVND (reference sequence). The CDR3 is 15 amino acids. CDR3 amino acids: CASSIGGILNTEAFF. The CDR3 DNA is TGTGCCAGTAGTATAGGGGGGATATTGAACACTGAAGCTTTCTTT.

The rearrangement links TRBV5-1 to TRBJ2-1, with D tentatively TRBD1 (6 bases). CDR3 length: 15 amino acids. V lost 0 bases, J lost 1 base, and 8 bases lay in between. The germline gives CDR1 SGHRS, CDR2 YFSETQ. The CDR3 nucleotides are TGCGCCAGCAGCTTGGTAGGACAGTCCTACAATGAGCAGTTCTTC. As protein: CASSLVGQSYNEQFF.

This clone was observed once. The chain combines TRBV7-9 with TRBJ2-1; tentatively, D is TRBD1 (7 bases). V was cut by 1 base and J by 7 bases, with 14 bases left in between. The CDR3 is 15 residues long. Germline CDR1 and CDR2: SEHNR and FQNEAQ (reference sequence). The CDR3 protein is CASSLGGGGWNEQFF. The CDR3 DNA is TGTGCCAGCAGCTTAGGTGGAGGGGGCTGGAATGAGCAGTTCTTC.

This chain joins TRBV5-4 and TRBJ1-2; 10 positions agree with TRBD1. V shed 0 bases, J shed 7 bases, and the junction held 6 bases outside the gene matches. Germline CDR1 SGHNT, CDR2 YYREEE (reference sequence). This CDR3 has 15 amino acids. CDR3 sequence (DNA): TGTGCCAGCAGCTTGGCGGGACAGGGGCCCGCTGGCTACACCTTC. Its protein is CASSLAGQGPAGYTF.